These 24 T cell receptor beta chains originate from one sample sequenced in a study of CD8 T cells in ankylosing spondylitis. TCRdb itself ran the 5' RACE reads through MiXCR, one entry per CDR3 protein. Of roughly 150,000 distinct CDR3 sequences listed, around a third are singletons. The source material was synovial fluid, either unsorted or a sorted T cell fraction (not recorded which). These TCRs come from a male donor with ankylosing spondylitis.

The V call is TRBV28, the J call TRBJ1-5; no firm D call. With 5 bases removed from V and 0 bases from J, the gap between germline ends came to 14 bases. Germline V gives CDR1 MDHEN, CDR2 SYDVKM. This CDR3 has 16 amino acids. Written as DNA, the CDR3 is TGTGCCAGCAGTCACCCCCGGGAATTTAGCAATCAGCCCCAGCATTTT. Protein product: CASSHPREFSNQPQHF.

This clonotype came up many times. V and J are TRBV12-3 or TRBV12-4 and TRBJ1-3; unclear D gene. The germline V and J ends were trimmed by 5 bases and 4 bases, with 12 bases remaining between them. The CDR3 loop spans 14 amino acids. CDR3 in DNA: TGTGCCAGCAGTCCCAGCAATACCGGAAACACCATATATTTT. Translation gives CASSPSNTGNTIYF.

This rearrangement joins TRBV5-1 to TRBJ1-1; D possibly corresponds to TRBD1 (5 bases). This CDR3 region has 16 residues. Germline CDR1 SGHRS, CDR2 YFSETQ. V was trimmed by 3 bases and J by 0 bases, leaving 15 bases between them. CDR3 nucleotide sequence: TGCGCCAGCAGCTGGAGGGGTCGGCAGCTGAACACTGAAGCTTTCTTT. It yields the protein CASSWRGRQLNTEAFF. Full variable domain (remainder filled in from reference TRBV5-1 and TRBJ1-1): KAGVTQTPRYLIKTRGQQVTLSCSPISGHRSVSWYQQTPGQGLQFLFEYFSETQRNKGNFPGRFSGRQFSNSRSEMNVSTLELGDSALYLCASSWRGRQLNTEAFFGQGTRLTVV.

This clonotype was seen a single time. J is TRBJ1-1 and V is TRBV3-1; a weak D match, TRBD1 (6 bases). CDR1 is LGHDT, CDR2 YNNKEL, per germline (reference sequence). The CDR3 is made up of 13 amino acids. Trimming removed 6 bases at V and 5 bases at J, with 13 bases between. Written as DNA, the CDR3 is TGTGCCAGCAGACCCAGGGGAGGTACTGAAGCTTTCTTT. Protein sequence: CASRPRGGTEAFF. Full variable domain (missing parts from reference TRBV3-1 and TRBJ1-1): DTAVSQTPKYLVTQMGNDKSIKCEQNLGHDTMYWYKQDSKKFLKIMFSYNNKELIINETVPNRFSPKSPDKAHLNLHINSLELGDSAVYFCASRPRGGTEAFFGQGTRLTVV.

This CDR3 is CASSEALLASGRAQFF. The CDR3 DNA sequence: TGTGCCAGCAGTGAAGCGCTTCTGGCTAGCGGGAGGGCGCAGTTCTTC. The chain links TRBV2 to TRBJ2-1, with 12 positions matching TRBD2. Germline lookup yields CDR1 SNHLY and CDR2 FYNNEI. The length of the CDR3 is 16 residues. V lost 0 bases to trimming and J lost 12 bases; unmatched junction nucleotides: 9.

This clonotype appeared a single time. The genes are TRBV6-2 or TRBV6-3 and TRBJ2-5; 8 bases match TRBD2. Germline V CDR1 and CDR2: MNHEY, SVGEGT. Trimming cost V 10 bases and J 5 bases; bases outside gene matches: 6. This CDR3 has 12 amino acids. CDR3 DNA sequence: TGTGCCACTTCGGGGGGGGCGGAGACCCAGTACTTC. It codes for CATSGGAETQYF.

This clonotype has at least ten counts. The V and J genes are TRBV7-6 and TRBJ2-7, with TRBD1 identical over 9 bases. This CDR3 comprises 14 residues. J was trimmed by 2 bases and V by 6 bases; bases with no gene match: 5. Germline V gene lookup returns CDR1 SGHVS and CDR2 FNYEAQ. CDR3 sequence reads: CASRQNRGPYEQYF. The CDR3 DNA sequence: TGTGCCAGCAGACAAAACAGGGGGCCCTACGAGCAGTACTTC. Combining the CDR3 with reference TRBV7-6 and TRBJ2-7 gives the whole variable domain GAGVSQSPRYKVTKRGQDVALRCDPISGHVSLYWYRQALGQGPEFLTYFNYEAQQDKSGLPNDRFSAERPEGSISTLTIQRTEQRDSAMYRCASRQNRGPYEQYFGPGTRLTVT.

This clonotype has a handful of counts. The CDR3 protein is CASSADGSNQPQHF. The CDR3 DNA follows: TGCGCCAGCAGCGCGGACGGGAGCAATCAGCCCCAGCATTTT. The gene calls are TRBV5-1 and TRBJ1-5; D gene uncertain. There are 14 residues in the CDR3. Germline CDR1 SGHRS, CDR2 YFSETQ. Trimming took off 4 bases at V and 1 base at J, with 9 bases between the two ends.

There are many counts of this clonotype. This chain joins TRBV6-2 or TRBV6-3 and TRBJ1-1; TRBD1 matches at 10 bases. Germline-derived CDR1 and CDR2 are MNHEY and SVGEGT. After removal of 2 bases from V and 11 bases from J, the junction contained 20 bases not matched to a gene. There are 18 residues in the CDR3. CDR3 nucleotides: TGTGCCAGCAGTTACCCCTCGGACAGGGGGTTCTCCCTGGAGGTGGCTTTCTTT. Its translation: CASSYPSDRGFSLEVAFF.

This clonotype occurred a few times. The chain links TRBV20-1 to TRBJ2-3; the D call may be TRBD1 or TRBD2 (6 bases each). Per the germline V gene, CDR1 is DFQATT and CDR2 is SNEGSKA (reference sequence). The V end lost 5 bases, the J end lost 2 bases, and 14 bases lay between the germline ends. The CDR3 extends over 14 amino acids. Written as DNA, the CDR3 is TGCAGTGCTGCCCGGGGGCAGCCCACAGATACGCAGTATTTT. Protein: CSAARGQPTDTQYF.

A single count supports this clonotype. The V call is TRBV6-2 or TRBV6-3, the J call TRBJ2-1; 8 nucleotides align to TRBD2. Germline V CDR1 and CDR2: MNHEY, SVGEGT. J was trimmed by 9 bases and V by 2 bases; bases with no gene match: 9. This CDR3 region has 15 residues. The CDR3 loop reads CASSYDGGAGSEQFF. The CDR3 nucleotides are TGTGCCAGCAGTTACGACGGGGGGGCTGGTTCTGAGCAGTTCTTC.

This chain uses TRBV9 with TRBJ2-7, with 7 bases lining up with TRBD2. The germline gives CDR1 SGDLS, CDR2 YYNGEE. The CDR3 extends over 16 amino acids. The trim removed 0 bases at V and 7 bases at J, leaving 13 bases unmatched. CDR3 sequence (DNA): TGTGCCAGCAGCGTAGCCGGGGCGGGAGATGTTGAGGAGCAGTACTTC. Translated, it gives CASSVAGAGDVEEQYF. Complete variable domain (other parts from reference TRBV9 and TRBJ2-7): DSGVTQTPKHLITATGQRVTLRCSPRSGDLSVYWYQQSLDQGLQFLIQYYNGEERAKGNILERFSAQQFPDLHSELNLSSLELGDSALYFCASSVAGAGDVEEQYFGPGTRLTVT.

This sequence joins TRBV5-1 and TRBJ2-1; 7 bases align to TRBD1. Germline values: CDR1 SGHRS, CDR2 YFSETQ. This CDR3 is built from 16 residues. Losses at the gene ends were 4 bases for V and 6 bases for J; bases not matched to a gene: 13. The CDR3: CASSARQGIGANEQFF. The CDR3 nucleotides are TGCGCCAGCAGCGCCAGACAGGGAATCGGGGCCAATGAGCAGTTCTTC.

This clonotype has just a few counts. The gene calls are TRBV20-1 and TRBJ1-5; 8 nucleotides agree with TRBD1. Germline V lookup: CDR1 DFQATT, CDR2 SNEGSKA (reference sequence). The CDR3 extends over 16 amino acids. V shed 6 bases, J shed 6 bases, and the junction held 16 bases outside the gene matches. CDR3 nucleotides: TGCAGTGCCGTCCCAAATAACCAGGGGGCTGGTCAGCCCCAGCATTTT. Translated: CSAVPNNQGAGQPQHF.

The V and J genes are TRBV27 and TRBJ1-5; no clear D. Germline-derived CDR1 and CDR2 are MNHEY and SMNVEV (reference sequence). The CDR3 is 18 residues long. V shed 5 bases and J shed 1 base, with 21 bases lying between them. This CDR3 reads CASSPRALLVWSNQPQHF. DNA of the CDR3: TGTGCCAGCAGTCCCCGCGCCCTTCTGGTGTGGAGCAATCAGCCCCAGCATTTT.

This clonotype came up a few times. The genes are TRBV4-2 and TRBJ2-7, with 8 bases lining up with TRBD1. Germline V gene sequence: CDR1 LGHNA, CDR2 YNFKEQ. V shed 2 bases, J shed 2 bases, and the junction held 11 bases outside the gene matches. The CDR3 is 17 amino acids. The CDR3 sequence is CASSQRWAPGQAYEQYF. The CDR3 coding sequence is TGTGCCAGCAGCCAACGGTGGGCCCCGGGACAGGCCTACGAGCAGTACTTC.

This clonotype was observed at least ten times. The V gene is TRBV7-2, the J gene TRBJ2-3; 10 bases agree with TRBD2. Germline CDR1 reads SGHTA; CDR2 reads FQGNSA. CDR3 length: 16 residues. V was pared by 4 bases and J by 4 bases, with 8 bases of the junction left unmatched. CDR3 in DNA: TGTGCCAGCAGCTGGAGGAGCGGGGGGGCCTCAGATACGCAGTATTTT. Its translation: CASSWRSGGASDTQYF.

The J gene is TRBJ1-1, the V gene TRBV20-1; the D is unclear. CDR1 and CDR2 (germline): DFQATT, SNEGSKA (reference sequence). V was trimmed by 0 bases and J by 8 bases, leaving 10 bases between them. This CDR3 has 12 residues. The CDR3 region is CSARDTFEEAFF. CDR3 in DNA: TGCAGTGCTAGAGATACTTTCGAAGAAGCTTTCTTT.

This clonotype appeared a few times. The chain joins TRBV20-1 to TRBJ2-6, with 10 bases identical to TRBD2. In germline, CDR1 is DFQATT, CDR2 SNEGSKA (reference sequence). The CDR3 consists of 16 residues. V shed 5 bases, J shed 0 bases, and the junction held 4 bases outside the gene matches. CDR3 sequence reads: CSAVAGGNSGANVLTF. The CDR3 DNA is TGCAGTGCTGTAGCGGGAGGTAACTCTGGGGCCAACGTCCTGACTTTC.

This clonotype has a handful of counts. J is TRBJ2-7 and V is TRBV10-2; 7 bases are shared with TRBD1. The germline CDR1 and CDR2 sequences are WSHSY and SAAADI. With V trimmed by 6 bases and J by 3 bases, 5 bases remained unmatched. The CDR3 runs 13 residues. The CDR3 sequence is CASSPGQIYEQYF. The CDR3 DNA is TGCGCCAGCAGCCCGGGACAGATCTACGAGCAGTACTTC.

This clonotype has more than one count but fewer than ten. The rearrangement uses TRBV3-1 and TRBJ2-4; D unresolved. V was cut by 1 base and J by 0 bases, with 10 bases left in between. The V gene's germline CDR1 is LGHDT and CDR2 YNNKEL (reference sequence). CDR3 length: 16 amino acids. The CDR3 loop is CASSQVWSTAKNIQYF. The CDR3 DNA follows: TGTGCCAGCAGCCAAGTGTGGAGTACAGCCAAAAACATTCAGTACTTC.

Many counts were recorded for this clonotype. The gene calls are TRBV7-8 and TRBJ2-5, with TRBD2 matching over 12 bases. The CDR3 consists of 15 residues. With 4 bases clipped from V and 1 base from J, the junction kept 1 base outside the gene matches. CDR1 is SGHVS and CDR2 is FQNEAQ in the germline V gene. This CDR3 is CASSSSGGVQETQYF. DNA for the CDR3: TGTGCCAGCAGCTCTAGCGGGGGGGTCCAAGAGACCCAGTACTTC.

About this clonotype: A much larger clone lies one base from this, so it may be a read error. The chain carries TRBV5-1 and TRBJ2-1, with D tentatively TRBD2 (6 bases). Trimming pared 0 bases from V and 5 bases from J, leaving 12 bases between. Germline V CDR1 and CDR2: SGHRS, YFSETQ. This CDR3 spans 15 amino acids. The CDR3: CASSLVISGDNEQFF. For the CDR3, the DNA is TGCGCCAGCAGCTTGGTTATTAGCGGAGACAATGAGCAGTTCTTC.

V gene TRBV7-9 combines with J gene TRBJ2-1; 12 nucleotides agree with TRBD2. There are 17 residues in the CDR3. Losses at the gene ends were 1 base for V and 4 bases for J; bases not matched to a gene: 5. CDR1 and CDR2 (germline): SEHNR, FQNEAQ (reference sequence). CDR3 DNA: TGTGCCAGCAGCTTAGGGACTAGCGGGACGCTATACAATGAGCAGTTCTTC. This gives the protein CASSLGTSGTLYNEQFF.